This TCR beta chain stems from a study of blood T cell repertoires in COVID-19. Here immunoSEQ multiplex PCR was the method, and the copy in TCRdb shows in-frame clones only, minus some. Of roughly 160,000 clones listed, about 85% are singletons. The germline V gene has CDR1 SGHKS and CDR2 YYEKEE (reference sequence). The J segment lost 1 base and the V segment lost 0 bases, leaving 3 bases of the junction unmatched. The CDR3 runs to 16 residues. The V gene is TRBV5-5, the J gene TRBJ2-5, with 10 bases matching TRBD1. The source material was peripheral blood. This clonotype was sampled from an older man with COVID-19, enrolled during active disease. The CDR3 nucleotides are TGTGCCAGCAGCTTGGCGAGGACAGGGGGCCAAGAGACCCAGTACTTC. It specifies CASSLARTGGQETQYF.